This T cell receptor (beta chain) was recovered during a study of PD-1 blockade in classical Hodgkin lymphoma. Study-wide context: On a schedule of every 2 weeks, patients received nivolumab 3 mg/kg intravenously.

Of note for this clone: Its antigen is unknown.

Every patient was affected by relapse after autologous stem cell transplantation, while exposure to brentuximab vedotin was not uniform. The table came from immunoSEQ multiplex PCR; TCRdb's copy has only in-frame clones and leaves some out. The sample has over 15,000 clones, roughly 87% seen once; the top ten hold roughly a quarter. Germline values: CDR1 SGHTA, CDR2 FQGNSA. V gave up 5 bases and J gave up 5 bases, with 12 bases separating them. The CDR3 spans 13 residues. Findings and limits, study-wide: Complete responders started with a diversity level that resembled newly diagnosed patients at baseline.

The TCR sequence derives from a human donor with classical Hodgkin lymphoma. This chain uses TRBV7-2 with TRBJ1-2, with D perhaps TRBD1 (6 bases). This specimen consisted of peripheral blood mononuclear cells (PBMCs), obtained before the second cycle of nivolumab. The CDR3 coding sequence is TGTGCCAGCAGCCGGGAAGGGACATATGGCTACACCTTC. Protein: CASSREGTYGYTF.